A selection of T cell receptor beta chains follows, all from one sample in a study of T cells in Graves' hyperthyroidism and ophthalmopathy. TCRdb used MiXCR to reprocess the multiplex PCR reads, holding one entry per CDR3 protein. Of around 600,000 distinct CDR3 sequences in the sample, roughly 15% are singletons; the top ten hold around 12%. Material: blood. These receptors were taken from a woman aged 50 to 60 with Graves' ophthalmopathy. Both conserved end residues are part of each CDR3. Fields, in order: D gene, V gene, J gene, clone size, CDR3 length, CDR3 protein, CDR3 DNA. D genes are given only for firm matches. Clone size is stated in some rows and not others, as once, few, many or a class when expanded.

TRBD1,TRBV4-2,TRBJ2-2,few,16,CASSPRTGGDTGELFF,TGTGCCAGCAGCCCGAGGACAGGGGGAGACACCGGGGAGCTGTTTTTT
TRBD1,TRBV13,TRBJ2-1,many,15,CASSLPGQGADEQFF,TGTGCCAGCAGTTTGCCGGGACAGGGGGCGGATGAGCAGTTCTTC
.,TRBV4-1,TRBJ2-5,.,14,CASSQRGTEETQYF,TGCGCCAGCAGCCAGCGGGGGACAGAAGAGACCCAGTACTTC
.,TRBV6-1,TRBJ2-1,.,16,CASSPQLAMGSNEQFF,TGTGCCAGCAGTCCACAACTCGCTATGGGGTCCAATGAGCAGTTCTTC
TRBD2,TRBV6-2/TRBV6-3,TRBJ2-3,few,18,CASSLLRLAGRSTDTQYF,TGTGCCAGCAGTCTTCTTAGACTAGCGGGAAGAAGCACAGATACGCAGTATTTT
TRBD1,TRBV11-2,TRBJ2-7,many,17,CASSLSLPTGGMYEQYF,TGTGCCAGCAGCTTAAGCTTGCCCACAGGGGGCATGTACGAGCAGTACTTC
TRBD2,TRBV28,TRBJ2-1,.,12,CASNDSGRKQFF,TGTGCCAGCAACGATAGCGGGAGGAAGCAGTTCTTC
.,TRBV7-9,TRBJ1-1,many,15,CASSLIPELNTEAFF,TGTGCCAGCAGCTTAATTCCGGAATTGAACACTGAAGCTTTCTTT
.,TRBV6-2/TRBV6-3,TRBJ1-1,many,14,CASRNRDPKDRAFF,TGTGCCAGCAGGAACCGGGACCCTAAAGACAGGGCTTTCTTT
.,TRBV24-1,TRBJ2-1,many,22,CATSDRPGRPGFLRGPYNEQFF,TGTGCCACCAGTGATCGCCCCGGGAGGCCCGGTTTCTTACGGGGGCCCTACAATGAGCAGTTCTTC
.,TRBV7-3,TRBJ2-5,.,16,CASSLNSMGPRETQYF,TGTGCCAGCAGCTTAAACAGTATGGGGCCGAGAGAGACCCAGTACTTC
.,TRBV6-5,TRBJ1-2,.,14,CASSHSGQHYGYTF,TGTGCCAGCAGTCACTCCGGGCAGCACTATGGCTACACCTTC
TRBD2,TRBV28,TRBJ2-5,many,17,CASSLRMGLAGAETQYF,TGTGCCAGCAGTTTACGTATGGGACTAGCGGGAGCGGAGACCCAGTACTTC
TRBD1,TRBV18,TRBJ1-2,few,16,CASSPRVPGQGFGYTF,TGTGCCAGCTCACCACGGGTCCCAGGACAGGGCTTTGGCTACACCTTC
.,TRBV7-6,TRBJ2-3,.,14,CASSSRQLTDTQYF,TGTGCCAGCAGCTCCCGACAGCTGACAGATACGCAGTATTTT
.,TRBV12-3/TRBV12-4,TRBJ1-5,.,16,CASSLFMGANNQPQHF,TGTGCCAGCAGTTTGTTCATGGGGGCTAACAATCAGCCCCAGCATTTT
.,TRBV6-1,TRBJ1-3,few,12,CASSPARDTIYF,TGTGCCAGCAGCCCCGCCCGGGACACCATATATTTT
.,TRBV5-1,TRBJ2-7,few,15,CASSLDGRQAYEQYF,TGCGCCAGCAGCTTGGACGGACGGCAAGCCTACGAGCAGTACTTC
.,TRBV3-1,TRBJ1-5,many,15,CASSQDVGVNQPQHF,TGTGCCAGCAGCCAAGACGTAGGGGTAAATCAGCCCCAGCATTTT
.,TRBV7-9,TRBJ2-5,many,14,CASSFVSGEGTQYF,TGTGCCAGCAGCTTCGTCTCAGGGGAGGGGACCCAGTACTTC
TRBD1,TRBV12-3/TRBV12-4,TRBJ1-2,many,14,CASSLTGAAYGYTF,TGTGCCAGCAGTTTAACAGGGGCGGCCTATGGCTACACCTTC
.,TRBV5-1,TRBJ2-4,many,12,CASSLGSNIQYF,TGCGCCAGCAGCTTGGGTTCGAACATTCAGTACTTC
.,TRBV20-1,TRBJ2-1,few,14,CSADPSLSYNEQFF,TGCAGTGCGGATCCTAGCTTATCCTACAATGAGCAGTTCTTC
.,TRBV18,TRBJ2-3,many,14,CASSAPTGTDTQYF,TGTGCCAGCTCAGCCCCTACAGGCACAGATACGCAGTATTTT
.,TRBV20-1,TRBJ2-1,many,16,CSARNLGPNRGDEQFF,TGCAGTGCTAGAAATCTCGGACCAAATAGGGGGGATGAGCAGTTCTTC
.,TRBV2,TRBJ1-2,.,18,CASILPGAPRINFYGYTF,TGTGCCAGCATCCTCCCGGGGGCACCGAGAATAAATTTCTATGGCTACACCTTC
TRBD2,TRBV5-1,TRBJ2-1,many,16,CASSLVPGTSYNEQFF,TGCGCCAGCAGCTTGGTCCCAGGGACTAGCTACAATGAGCAGTTCTTC
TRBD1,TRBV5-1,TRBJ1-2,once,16,CASSLGDTTGSDGYTF,TGCGCCAGCAGCTTGGGGGATACGACAGGGTCCGATGGCTACACCTTC
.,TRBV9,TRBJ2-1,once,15,CASSVGPQTYNGQFF,TGTGCCAGCAGCGTAGGTCCTCAGACATACAATGGGCAGTTCTTC
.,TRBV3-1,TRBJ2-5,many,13,CASRSGTPETQYF,TGTGCCAGCAGGTCCGGGACGCCAGAGACCCAGTACTTC
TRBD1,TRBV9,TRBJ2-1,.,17,CASSVGHAQGAYNEQFF,TGTGCCAGCAGCGTCGGTCACGCACAGGGGGCCTACAATGAGCAGTTCTTC
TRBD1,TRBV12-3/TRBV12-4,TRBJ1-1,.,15,CASSANQGVPGRAFF,TGTGCCAGCAGTGCCAACCAGGGGGTCCCTGGTAGGGCTTTCTTT
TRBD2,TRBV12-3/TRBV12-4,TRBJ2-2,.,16,CASSLDSGGYGGELFF,TGTGCCAGCAGTTTAGATAGCGGGGGGTATGGCGGGGAGCTGTTTTTT
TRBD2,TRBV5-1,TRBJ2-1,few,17,CASSTRPLAGGPNEQFF,TGCGCCAGCAGCACCCGCCCCCTAGCGGGAGGGCCGAATGAGCAGTTCTTC
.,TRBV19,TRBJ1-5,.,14,CASSTVTSNQPQHF,TGTGCCAGTAGTACTGTAACTAGCAATCAGCCCCAGCATTTT
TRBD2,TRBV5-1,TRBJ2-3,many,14,CASSFGGRADTQYF,TGCGCCAGCAGCTTCGGAGGGAGGGCAGATACGCAGTATTTT
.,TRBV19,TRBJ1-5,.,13,CATQKGIDQPQHF,TGTGCCACCCAGAAGGGAATCGATCAGCCCCAGCATTTT
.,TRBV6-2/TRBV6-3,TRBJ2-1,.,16,CASIIRGKGLYNEQFF,TGTGCCAGCATAATTCGCGGGAAGGGGCTCTACAATGAGCAGTTCTTC
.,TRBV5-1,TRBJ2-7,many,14,CASSLKGSPYEQYF,TGCGCCAGCAGCTTGAAGGGGTCCCCCTACGAGCAGTACTTC
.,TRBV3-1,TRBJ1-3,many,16,CASSRILRDSGNTIYF,TGTGCCAGCAGCCGGATCTTGAGAGACTCTGGAAACACCATATATTTT
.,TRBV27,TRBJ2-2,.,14,CASSSPGRAGELFF,TGTGCCAGCAGTTCACCTGGTCGGGCCGGGGAGCTGTTTTTT